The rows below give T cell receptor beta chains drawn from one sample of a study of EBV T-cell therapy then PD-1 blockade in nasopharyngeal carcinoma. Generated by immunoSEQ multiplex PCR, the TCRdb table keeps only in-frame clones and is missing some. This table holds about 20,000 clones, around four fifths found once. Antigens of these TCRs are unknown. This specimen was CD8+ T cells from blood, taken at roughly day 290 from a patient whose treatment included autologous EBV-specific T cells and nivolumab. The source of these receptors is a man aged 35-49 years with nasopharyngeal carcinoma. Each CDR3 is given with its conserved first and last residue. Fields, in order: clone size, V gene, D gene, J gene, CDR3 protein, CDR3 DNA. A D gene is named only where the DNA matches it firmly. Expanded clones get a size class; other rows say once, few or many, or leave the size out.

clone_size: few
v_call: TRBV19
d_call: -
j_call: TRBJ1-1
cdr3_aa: CASSAPPGAFF
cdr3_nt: TGTGCCAGTAGTGCACCCCCTGGAGCTTTCTTT

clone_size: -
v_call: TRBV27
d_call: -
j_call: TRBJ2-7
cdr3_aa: CASSPPGTGEQYF
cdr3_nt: TGTGCCAGCAGTCCTCCAGGGACGGGCGAGCAGTACTTC

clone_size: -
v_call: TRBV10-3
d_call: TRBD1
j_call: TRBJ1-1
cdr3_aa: CAISGRQGNEAFF
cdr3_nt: TGTGCCATCAGTGGCAGACAGGGGAATGAAGCTTTCTTT

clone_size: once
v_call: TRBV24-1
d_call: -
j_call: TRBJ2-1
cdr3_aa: CATSEGIRAGFFNEQFF
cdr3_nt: TGTGCCACCAGCGAGGGGATTAGGGCGGGGTTTTTCAATGAGCAGTTCTTC

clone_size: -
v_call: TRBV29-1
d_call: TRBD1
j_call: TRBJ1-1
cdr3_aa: CGVPGGITEAFF
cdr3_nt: TGCGGGGTCCCAGGGGGAATCACTGAAGCTTTCTTT

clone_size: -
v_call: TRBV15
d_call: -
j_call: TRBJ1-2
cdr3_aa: CATSRMTNYGYTF
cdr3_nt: TGTGCCACCAGCAGGATGACTAACTATGGCTACACCTTC

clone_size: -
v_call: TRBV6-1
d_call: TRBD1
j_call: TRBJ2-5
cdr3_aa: CASSTNTGEETQYF
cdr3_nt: TGTGCCAGCAGTACAAACACAGGGGAAGAGACCCAGTACTTC

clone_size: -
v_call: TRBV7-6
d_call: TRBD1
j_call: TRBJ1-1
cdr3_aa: CASSLARQGVLPVNTEAFF
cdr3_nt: TGTGCCAGCAGCTTAGCCCGACAGGGGGTCTTACCGGTGAACACTGAAGCTTTCTTT

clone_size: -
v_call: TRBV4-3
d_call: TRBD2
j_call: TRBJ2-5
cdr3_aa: CASSQDWVAGETQYF
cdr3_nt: TGCGCCAGCAGCCAAGATTGGGTAGCGGGGGAGACCCAGTACTTC

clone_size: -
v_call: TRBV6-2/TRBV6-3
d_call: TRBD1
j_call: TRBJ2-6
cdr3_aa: CASSSGQSGANVLTF
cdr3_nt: TGTGCCAGCAGTTCGGGACAGTCTGGGGCCAACGTCCTGACTTTC

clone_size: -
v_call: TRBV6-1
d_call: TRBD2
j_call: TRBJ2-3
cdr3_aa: CASSEELAGTDTQYF
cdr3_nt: TGTGCCAGCAGTGAAGAACTAGCGGGGACAGATACGCAGTATTTT

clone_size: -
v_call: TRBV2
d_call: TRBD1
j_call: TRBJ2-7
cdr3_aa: CASWRGQGYEQYF
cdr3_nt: TGTGCCAGCTGGAGGGGACAGGGTTACGAGCAGTACTTC

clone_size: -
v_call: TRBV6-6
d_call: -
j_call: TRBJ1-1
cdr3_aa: CATSRGENTEAFF
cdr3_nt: TGTGCCACCTCCCGGGGAGAGAACACTGAAGCTTTCTTT

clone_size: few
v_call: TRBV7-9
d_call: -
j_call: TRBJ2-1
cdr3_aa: CASRHKTERSSYNEQFF
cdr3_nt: TGTGCCAGCAGGCACAAGACGGAAAGGAGCTCCTACAATGAGCAGTTCTTC

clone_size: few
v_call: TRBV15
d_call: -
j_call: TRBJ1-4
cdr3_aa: CATSRDLSAPSNEKLFF
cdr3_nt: TGTGCCACCAGCAGAGATCTTAGCGCACCGAGTAATGAAAAACTGTTTTTT

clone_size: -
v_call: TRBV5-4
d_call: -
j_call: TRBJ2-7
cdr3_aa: CASSPRDRREQYF
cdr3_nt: TGTGCCAGCAGCCCTCGGGACCGTCGGGAGCAGTACTTC

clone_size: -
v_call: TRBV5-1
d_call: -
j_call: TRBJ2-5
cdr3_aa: CASSLEETQYF
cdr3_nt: TGCGCCAGCAGCTTGGAAGAGACCCAGTACTTC

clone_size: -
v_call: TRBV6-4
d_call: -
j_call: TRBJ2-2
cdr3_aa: CASSDGDTGELFF
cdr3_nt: TGTGCCAGCAGTGACGGGGACACCGGGGAGCTGTTTTTT

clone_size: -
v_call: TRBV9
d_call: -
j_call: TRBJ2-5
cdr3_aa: CASSGTAETQYF
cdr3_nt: TGTGCCAGCAGCGGGACAGCGGAGACCCAGTACTTC

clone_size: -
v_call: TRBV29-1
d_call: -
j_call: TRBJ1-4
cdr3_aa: CSAGGLATNEKLFF
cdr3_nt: TGCAGCGCCGGCGGACTTGCAACTAATGAAAAACTGTTTTTT

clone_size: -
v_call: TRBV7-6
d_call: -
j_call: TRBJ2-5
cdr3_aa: CASSLASRPQYF
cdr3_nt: TGTGCCAGCAGCTTAGCATCGCGGCCCCAGTACTTC

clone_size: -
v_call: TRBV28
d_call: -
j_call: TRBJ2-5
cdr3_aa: CASSQGFQETQYF
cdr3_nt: TGTGCCAGCAGCCAGGGGTTCCAAGAGACCCAGTACTTC

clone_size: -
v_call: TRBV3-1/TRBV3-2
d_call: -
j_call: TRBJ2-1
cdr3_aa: CASTLTGGPRSYNEQFF
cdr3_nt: TGTGCCAGTACTCTAACGGGGGGCCCCCGCTCCTACAATGAGCAGTTCTTC

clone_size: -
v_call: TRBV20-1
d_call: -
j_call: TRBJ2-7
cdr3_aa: CSAEGPFEQYF
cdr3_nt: TGCAGTGCGGAGGGGCCATTCGAGCAGTACTTC

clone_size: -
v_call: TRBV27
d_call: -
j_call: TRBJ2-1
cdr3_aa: CASSLSVGVVFNEQFF
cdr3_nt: TGTGCCAGCAGTTTATCGGTTGGGGTCGTCTTCAATGAGCAGTTCTTC

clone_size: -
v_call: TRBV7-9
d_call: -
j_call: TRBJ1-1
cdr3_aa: CASSSGREAFF
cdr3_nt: TGTGCCAGCAGCTCTGGCAGAGAAGCTTTCTTT

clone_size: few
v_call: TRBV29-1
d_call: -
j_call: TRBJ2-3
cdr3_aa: CSVRTQVSTDTQYF
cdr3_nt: TGCAGCGTCCGGACCCAGGTTAGCACAGATACGCAGTATTTT

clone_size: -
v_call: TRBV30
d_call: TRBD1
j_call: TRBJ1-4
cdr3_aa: CAWSYWTGSEKLFF
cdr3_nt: TGTGCCTGGAGTTATTGGACAGGGAGTGAAAAACTGTTTTTT

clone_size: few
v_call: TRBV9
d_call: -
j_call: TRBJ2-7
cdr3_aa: CASSRTAAYEQYF
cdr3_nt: TGTGCCAGCAGCCGGACAGCAGCCTACGAGCAGTACTTC

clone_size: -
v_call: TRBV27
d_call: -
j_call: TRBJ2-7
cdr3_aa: CASSLGVVWYF
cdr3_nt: TGTGCCAGCAGTTTAGGAGTAGTATGGTACTTC

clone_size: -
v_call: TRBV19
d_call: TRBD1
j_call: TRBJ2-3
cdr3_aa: CASNIYSGTATDTQYF
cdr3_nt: TGTGCCAGCAATATTTACTCCGGGACAGCCACAGATACGCAGTATTTT

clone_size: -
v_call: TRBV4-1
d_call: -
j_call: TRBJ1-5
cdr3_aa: CASSQADHKYQPQHF
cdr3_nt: TGCGCCAGCAGCCAGGCGGACCACAAATATCAGCCCCAGCATTTT

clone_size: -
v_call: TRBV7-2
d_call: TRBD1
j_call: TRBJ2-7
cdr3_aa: CASSPRTGVPYEQYF
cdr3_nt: TGTGCCAGCAGCCCCAGGACAGGGGTCCCCTACGAGCAGTACTTC

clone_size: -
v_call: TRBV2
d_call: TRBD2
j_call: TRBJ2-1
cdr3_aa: CASRWTSGSSYNEQFF
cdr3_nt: TGTGCCAGCAGGTGGACTAGCGGGAGCTCCTACAATGAGCAGTTCTTC

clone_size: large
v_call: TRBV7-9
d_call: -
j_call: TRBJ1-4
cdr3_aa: CASSWGINEKLFF
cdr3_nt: TGTGCCAGCAGCTGGGGTATCAATGAAAAACTGTTTTTT

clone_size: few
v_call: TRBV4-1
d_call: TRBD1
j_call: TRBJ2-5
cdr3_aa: CASSPGGRETQYF
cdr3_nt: TGCGCCAGCAGCCCAGGGGGCCGGGAGACCCAGTACTTC

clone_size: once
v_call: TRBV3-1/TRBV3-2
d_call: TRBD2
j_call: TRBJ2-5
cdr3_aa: CASSLPYGTSGEETQYF
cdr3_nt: TGTGCCAGCAGCCTACCTTACGGGACTAGCGGGGAAGAGACCCAGTACTTC

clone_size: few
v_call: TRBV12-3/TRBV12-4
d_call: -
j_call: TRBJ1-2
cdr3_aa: CASSPGVSGYTF
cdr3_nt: TGTGCCAGCAGCCCAGGGGTGAGTGGCTACACCTTC

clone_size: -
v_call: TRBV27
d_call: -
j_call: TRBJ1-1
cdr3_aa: CASSFRRGGTEAFF
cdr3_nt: TGTGCCAGCAGTTTTCGTCGTGGCGGCACTGAAGCTTTCTTT

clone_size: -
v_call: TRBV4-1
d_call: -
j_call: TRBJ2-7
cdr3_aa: CASSQDIRGAYEQYF
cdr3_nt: TGCGCCAGCAGCCAAGATATTAGAGGAGCCTACGAGCAGTACTTC

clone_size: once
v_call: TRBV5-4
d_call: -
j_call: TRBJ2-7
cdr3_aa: CASNLGQPGDEQYF
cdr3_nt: TGTGCCAGCAACCTCGGACAGCCGGGGGACGAGCAGTACTTC

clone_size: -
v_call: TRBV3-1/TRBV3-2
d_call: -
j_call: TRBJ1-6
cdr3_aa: CASSHPGQLGTYNSPLHF
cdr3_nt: TGTGCCAGCAGCCACCCCGGACAGCTCGGTACCTATAATTCACCCCTCCACTTT

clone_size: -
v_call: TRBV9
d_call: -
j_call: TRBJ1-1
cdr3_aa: CASSGDGNTEAFF
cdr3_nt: TGTGCCAGCAGCGGGGACGGCAACACTGAAGCTTTCTTT

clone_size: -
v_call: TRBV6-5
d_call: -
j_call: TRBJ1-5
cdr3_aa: CASNSVRGSNQPQHF
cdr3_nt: TGTGCCAGCAACAGCGTCCGTGGTAGCAATCAGCCCCAGCATTTT

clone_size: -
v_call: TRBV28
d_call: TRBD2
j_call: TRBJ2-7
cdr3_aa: CASRGAGRSYEQYF
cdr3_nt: TGTGCCAGCAGAGGAGCGGGGCGATCCTACGAGCAGTACTTC

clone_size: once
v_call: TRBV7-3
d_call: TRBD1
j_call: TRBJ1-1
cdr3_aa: CASSLIALGGNTEAFF
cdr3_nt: TGTGCCAGCAGCTTAATTGCCCTAGGGGGCAACACTGAAGCTTTCTTT

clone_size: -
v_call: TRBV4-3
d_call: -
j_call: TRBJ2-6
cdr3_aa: CASSQAGAATGANVLTF
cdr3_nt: TGCGCCAGCAGCCAAGCAGGGGCAGCTACCGGGGCCAACGTCCTGACTTTC

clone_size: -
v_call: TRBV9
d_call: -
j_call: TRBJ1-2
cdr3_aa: CASSPSRGPYGYTF
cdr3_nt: TGTGCCAGCAGCCCAAGCAGGGGCCCCTATGGCTACACCTTC

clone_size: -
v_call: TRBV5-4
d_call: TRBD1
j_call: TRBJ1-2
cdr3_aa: CASSPGQGTRDGYTF
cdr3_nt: TGTGCCAGCAGCCCGGGACAGGGGACGAGGGATGGCTACACCTTC

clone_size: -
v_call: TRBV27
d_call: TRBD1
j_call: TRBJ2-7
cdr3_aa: CASSLLPGTGGHEQYF
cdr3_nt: TGTGCCAGCAGTTTATTGCCCGGGACAGGGGGCCACGAGCAGTACTTC

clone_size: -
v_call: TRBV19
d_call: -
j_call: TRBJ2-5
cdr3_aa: CASSITGLGHPLQRTQYF
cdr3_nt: TGTGCCAGTAGTATAACGGGATTAGGGCACCCGCTTCAAAGGACCCAGTACTTC

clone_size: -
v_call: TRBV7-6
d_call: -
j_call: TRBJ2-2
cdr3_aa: CASREGLTNTGELFF
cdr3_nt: TGTGCCAGCAGAGAAGGACTAACGAACACCGGGGAGCTGTTTTTT